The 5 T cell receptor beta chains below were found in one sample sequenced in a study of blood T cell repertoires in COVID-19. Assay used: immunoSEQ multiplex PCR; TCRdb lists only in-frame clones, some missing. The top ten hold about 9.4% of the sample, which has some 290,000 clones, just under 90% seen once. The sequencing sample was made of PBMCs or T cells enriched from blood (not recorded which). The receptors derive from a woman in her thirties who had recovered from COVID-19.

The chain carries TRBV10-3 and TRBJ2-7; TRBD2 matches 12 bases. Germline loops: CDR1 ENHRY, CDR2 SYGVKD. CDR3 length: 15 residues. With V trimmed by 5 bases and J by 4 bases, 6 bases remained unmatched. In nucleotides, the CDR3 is TGTGCCATCAGTACGACTAGCGGGAGTAAATACGAGCAGTACTTC. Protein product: CAISTTSGSKYEQYF.

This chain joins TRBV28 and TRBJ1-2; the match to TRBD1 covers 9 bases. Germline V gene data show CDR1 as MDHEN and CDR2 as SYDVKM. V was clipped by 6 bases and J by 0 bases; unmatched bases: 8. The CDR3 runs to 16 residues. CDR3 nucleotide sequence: TGTGCCAGCAGCCCGGGACAGGGAGTACCTAACTATGGCTACACCTTC. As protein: CASSPGQGVPNYGYTF.

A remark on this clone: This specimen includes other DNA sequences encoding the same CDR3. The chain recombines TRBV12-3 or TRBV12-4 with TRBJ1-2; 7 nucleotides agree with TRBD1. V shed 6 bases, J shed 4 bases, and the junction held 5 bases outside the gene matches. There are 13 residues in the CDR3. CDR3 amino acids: CASSLGQLYGYTF. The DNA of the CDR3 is TGTGCCAGCAGCCTGGGACAGCTCTATGGCTACACCTTC.

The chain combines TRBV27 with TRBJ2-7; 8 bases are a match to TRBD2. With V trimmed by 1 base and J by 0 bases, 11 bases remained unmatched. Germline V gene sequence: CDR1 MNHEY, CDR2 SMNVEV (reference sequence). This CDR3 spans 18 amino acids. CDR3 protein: CASSLLRAGGGPSYEQYF. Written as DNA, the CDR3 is TGTGCCAGCAGTTTATTACGAGCGGGCGGGGGGCCCTCCTACGAGCAGTACTTC.

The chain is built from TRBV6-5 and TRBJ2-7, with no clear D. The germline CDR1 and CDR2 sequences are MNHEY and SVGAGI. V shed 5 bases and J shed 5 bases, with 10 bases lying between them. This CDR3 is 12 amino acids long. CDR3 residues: CASSPNRDEQYF. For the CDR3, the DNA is TGTGCCAGCAGTCCCAACCGGGACGAGCAGTACTTC.